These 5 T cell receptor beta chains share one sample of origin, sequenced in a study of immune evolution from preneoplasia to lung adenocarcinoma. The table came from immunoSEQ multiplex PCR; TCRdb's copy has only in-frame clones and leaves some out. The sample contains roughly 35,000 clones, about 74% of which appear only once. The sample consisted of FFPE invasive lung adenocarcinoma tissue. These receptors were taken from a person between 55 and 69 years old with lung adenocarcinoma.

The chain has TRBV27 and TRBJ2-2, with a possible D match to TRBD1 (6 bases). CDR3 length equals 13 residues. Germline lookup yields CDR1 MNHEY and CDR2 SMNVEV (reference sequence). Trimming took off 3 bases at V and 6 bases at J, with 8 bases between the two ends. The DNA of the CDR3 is TGTGCCAGCAGTTTGACAGGCGCCGGGGAGCTGTTTTTT. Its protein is CASSLTGAGELFF.

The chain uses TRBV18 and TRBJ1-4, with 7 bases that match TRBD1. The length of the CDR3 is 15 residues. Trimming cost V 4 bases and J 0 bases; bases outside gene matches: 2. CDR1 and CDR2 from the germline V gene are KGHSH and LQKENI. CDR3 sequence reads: CASSLQGATNEKLFF. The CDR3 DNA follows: TGTGCCAGCTCACTCCAGGGGGCAACTAATGAAAAACTGTTTTTT.

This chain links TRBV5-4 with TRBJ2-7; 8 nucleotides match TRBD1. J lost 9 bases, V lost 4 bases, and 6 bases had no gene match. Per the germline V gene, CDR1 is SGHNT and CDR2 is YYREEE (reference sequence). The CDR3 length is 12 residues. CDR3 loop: CASSTTGGPQYF. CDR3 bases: TGTGCCAGCAGCACTACAGGGGGTCCGCAGTACTTC.

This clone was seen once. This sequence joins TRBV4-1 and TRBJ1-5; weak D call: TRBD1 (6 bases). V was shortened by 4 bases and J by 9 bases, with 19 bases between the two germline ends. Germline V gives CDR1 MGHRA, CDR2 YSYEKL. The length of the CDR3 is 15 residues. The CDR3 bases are TGCGCCAGCAGCCTAGAGCTCACAGGGCCGCGGCCCCAGCATTTT. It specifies CASSLELTGPRPQHF.

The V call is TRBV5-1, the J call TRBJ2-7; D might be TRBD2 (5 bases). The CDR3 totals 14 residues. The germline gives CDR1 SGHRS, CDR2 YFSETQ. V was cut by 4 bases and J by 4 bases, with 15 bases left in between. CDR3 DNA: TGCGCCAGCAGCCCCGGGAACATCTTTTACGAGCAGTACTTC. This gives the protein CASSPGNIFYEQYF.